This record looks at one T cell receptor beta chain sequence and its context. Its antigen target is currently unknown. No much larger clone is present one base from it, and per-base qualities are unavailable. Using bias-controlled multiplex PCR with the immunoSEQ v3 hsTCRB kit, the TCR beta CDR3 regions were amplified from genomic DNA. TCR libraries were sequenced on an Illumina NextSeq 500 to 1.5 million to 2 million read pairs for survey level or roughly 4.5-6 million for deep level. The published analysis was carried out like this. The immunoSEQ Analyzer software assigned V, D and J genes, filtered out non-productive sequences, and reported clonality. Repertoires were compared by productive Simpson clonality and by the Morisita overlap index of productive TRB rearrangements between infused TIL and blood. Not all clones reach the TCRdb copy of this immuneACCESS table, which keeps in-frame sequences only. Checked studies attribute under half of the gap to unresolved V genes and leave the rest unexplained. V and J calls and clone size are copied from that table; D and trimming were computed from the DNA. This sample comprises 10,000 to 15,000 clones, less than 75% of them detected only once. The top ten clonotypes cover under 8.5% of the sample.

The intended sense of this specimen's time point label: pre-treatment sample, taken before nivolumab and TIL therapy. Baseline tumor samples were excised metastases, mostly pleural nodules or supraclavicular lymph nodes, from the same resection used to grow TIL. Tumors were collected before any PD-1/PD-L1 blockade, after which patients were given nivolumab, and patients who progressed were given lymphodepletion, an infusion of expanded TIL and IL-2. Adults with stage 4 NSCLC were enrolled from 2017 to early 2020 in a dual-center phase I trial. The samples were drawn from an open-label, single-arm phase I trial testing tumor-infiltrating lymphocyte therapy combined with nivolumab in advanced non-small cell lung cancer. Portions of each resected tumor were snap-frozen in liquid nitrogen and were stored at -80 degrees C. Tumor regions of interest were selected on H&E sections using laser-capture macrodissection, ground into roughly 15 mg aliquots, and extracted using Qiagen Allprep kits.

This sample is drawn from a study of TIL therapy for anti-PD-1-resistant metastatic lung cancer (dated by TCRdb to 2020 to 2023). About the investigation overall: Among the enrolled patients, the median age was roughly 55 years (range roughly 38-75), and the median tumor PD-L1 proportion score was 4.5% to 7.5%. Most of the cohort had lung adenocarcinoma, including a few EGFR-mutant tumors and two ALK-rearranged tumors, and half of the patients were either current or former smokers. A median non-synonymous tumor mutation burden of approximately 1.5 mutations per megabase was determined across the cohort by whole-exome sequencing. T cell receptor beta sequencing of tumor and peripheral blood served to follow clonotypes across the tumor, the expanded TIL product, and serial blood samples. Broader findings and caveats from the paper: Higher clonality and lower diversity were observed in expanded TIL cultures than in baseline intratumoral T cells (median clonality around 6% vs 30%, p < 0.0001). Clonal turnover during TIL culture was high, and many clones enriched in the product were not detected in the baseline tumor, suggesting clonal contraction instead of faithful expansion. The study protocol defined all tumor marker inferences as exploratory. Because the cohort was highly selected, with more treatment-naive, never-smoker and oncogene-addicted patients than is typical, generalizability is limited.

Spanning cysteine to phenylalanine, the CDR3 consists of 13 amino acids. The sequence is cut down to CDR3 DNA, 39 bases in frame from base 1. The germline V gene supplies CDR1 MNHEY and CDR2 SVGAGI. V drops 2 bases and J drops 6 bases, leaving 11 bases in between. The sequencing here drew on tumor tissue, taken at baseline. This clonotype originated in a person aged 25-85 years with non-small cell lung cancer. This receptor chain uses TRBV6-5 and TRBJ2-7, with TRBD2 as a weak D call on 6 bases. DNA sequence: TGTGCCAGCAGTTACGATAGGGGAGGCGAGCAGTACTTC. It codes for CASSYDRGGEQYF.